This TCR beta chain was obtained from a study of OX40 agonist ivuxolimab in advanced cancers. On the study more broadly: Three patients had partial responses: one hepatocellular carcinoma, two cutaneous melanoma.

Study results and limitations: Mean expanded clone counts were higher in CD8+ than CD4+ T cells.

About this clone itself: As yet, its antigen is unknown.

Here immunoSEQ multiplex PCR was the method, and the copy in TCRdb shows in-frame clones only, minus some. Found here are over 9,000 clones, less than 85% of them singletons; the top ten hold about 43%. The CDR3 runs to 14 residues. In germline, CDR1 is MNHEY, CDR2 SMNVEV (reference sequence). Between the trimmed V and J ends, which lost 3 bases and 3 bases, there was a span of 12 bases. The material sequenced was CD4+ or CD8+ T cells sorted from blood, taken in a trial of the OX40 agonist ivuxolimab. The chain combines TRBV27 with TRBJ2-7; possibly TRBD1 or TRBD2 for D (5 bases each). This sequence originates from an adult with an advanced solid tumor such as melanoma, head and neck, liver or kidney cancer. The CDR3 nucleotides are TGTGCCAGCAGTTTGGCTGGGACGGTCTACGAGCAGTACTTC. It translates to CASSLAGTVYEQYF.